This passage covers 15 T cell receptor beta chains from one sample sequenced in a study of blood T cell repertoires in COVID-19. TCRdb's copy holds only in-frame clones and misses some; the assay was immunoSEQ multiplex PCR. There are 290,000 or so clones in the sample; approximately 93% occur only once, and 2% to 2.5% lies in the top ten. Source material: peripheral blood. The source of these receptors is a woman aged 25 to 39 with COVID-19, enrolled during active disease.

CDR3: CASSQIPGLDTDTQYF. CDR3 coding DNA: TGTGCCAGCAGCCAAATACCGGGACTGGACACAGATACGCAGTATTTT. The chain employs TRBV11-2 and TRBJ2-3, with D maybe TRBD2 (6 bases). The germline V gene has CDR1 SGHAT and CDR2 FQNNGV. The V end lost 5 bases, the J end lost 2 bases, and 17 bases lay between the germline ends. The CDR3 is 16 residues long.

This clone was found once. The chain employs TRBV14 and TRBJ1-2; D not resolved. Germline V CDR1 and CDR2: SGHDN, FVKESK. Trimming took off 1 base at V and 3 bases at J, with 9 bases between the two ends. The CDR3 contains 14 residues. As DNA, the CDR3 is TGTGCCAGCAGCCAAGGGCAGTTCGACTATGGCTACACCTTC. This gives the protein CASSQGQFDYGYTF. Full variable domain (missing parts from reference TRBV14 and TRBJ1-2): EAGVTQFPSHSVIEKGQTVTLRCDPISGHDNLYWYRRVMGKEIKFLLHFVKESKQDESGMPNNRFLAERTGGTYSTLKVQPAELEDSGVYFCASSQGQFDYGYTFGSGTRLTVV.

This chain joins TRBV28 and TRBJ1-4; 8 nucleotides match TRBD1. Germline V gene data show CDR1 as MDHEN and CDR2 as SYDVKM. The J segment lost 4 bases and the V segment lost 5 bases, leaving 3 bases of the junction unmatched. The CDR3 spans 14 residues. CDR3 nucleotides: TGTGCCAGCAGTCCGACAGGGGTTAATGAAAAACTGTTTTTT. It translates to CASSPTGVNEKLFF.

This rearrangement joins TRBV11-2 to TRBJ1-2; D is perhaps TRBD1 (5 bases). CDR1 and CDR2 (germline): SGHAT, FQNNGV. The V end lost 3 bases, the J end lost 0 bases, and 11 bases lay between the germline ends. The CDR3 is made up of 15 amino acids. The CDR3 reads CASSFTGISNYGYTF. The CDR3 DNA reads TGTGCCAGCAGCTTTACAGGAATATCTAACTATGGCTACACCTTC.

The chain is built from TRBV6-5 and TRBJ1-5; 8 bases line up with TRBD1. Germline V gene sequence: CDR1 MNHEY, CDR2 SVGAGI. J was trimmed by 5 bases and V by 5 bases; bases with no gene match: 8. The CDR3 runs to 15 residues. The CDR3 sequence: CASSRTGRGDQPQHF. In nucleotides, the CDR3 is TGTGCCAGCAGTCGGACAGGGAGGGGAGATCAGCCCCAGCATTTT.

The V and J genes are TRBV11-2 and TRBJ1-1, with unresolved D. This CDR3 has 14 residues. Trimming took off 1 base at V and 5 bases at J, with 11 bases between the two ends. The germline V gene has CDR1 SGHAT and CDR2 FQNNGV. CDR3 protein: CASSLVRETTEAFF. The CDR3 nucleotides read TGTGCCAGCAGCTTAGTCCGGGAAACTACTGAAGCTTTCTTT.

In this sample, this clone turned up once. The CDR3 bases are TGTGCCAGCAGCTCCAGAATAGCGGGAGGGCCCGAGTTCTTC. This codes for CASSSRIAGGPEFF. The genes are TRBV11-3 and TRBJ2-1, with 11 bases lining up with TRBD2. Trimming took 4 bases from V and 14 from J; bases not matched to a gene: 10. There are 14 residues in the CDR3. Germline CDR1 and CDR2: SGHNT and YENEEA.

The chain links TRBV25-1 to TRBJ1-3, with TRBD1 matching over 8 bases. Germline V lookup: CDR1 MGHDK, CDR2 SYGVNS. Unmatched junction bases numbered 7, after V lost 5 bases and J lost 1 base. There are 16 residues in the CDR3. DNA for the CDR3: TGTGCCAGCAGTCCTGCGGGACAGGCGTCTGGAAACACCATATATTTT. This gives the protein CASSPAGQASGNTIYF.

CDR3 protein: CASSLGTGGYNEQFF. CDR3 sequence (DNA): TGCGCCAGCAGCCTCGGGACAGGGGGCTACAATGAGCAGTTCTTC. V usage is TRBV5-1 and J usage is TRBJ2-1, with 11 positions matching TRBD1. Germline V gives CDR1 SGHRS, CDR2 YFSETQ. The length of the CDR3 is 15 residues. V shed 4 bases, J shed 3 bases, and the junction held 3 bases outside the gene matches.

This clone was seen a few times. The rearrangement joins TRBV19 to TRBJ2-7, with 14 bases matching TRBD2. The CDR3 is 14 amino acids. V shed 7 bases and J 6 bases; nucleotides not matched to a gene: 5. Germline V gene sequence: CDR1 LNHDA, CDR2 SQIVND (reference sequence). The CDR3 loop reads CASTPGTSGGEQYF. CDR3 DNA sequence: TGTGCCAGTACTCCCGGGACTAGCGGGGGCGAGCAGTACTTC.

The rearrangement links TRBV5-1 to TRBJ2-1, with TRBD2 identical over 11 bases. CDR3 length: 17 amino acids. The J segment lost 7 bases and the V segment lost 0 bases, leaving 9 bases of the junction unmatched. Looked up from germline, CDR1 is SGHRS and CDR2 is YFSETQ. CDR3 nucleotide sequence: TGCGCCAGCAGCTTGGTAGGCACTAGCGGGAGTGGGAATGAGCAGTTCTTC. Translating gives CASSLVGTSGSGNEQFF.

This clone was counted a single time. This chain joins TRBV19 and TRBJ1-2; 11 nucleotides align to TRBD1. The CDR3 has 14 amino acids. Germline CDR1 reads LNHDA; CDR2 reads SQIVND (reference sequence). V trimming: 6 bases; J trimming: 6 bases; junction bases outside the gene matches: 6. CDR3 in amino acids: CASRKDRGRDGYTF. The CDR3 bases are TGTGCCAGTAGGAAGGACAGGGGGCGCGATGGCTACACCTTC.

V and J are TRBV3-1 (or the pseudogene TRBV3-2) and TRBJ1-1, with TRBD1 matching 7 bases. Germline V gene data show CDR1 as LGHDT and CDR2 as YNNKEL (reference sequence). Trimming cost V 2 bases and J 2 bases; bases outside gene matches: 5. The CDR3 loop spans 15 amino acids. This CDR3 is CASSQLTGINTEAFF. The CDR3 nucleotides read TGTGCCAGCAGCCAATTGACAGGGATTAACACTGAAGCTTTCTTT.

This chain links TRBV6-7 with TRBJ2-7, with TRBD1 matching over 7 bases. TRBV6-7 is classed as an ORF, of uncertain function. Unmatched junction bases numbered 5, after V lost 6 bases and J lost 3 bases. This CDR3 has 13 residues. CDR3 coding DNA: TGTGCCAGCAGACAGGGGACCAACTACGAGCAGTACTTC. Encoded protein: CASRQGTNYEQYF.

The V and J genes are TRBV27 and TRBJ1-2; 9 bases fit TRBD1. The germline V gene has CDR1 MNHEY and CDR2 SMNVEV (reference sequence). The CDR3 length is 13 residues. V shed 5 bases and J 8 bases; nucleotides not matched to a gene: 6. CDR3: CASSLGTGRGYTF. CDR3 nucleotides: TGTGCCAGCAGTCTTGGGACAGGGCGAGGCTACACCTTC.